The clone carrying this T cell receptor (beta chain) was picked up one time. Looked up from germline, CDR1 is MDHEN and CDR2 is SYDVKM. V gave up 3 bases and J gave up 0 bases, with 7 bases separating them. The CDR3 contains 14 residues. This sample is part of a study of blood T cell repertoires in COVID-19. Enrollees, about 18 to 95 years old, lived in about two dozen US areas. Here immunoSEQ multiplex PCR was the method, and the copy in TCRdb shows in-frame clones only, minus some. Of approximately 200,000 clones in the sample, 90% are singletons; the top ten hold 1.2%. Input material: PBMCs or T cells enriched from blood (not recorded which). The rearrangement links TRBV28 to TRBJ2-3, with D maybe TRBD2 (6 bases). The receptor was derived from a man in his thirties or forties who had recovered from COVID-19. CDR3 residues: CASSFGSSTDTQYF. CDR3 sequence (DNA): TGTGCCAGCAGTTTCGGGAGCAGCACAGATACGCAGTATTTT. Variable domain in full (rest from reference TRBV28 and TRBJ2-3): DVKVTQSSRYLVKRTGEKVFLECVQDMDHENMFWYRQDPGLGLRLIYFSYDVKMKEKGDIPEGYSVSREKKERFSLILESASTNQTSMYLCASSFGSSTDTQYFGPGTRLTVL.